The 3 T cell receptor beta chains presented below share a single source sample, sequenced in a study of vaccination effects on CD4 cells after COVID-19. Following culture for nine to ten days, CD4+ T cells were isolated. Participants were vaccinated with two doses of either the BNT162b2 or mRNA-1273 vaccine. These receptors have no identified antigens. The protocol was immunoSEQ multiplex PCR, while the TCRdb copy is restricted to in-frame clones and leaves out a portion. The sample includes about 40,000 clones, around two thirds seen only once; the top ten take less than 9.5%. The sample in question was CD4+ T cells from PBMCs cultured without peptide, obtained after COVID-19 vaccination. These receptor sequences come from a human donor who received a COVID-19 vaccine.

This clone has more than one count but fewer than ten. The chain joins TRBV5-4 to TRBJ2-7, with D perhaps given as TRBD1 or TRBD2 (5 bases each). Trimming took off 5 bases at V and 2 bases at J, with 11 bases between the two ends. Looked up from germline, CDR1 is SGHNT and CDR2 is YYREEE (reference sequence). The CDR3 covers 13 residues. Here the CDR3 DNA reads TGTGCCAGCAGTCAGAGGGGCACCTACGAGCAGTACTTC. Protein sequence: CASSQRGTYEQYF.

This clone was seen a handful of times. This chain connects TRBV6-5 to TRBJ2-4; D not certain. Trimming removed 7 bases at V and 0 bases at J, with 10 bases between. The CDR3 covers 14 residues. Germline V gene sequence: CDR1 MNHEY, CDR2 SVGAGI. Here the CDR3 reads CASTQAGAKNIQYF. In DNA form, the CDR3 reads TGTGCCAGCACCCAAGCAGGAGCCAAAAACATTCAGTACTTC.

This clone was seen only a few times. The chain recombines TRBV7-9 with TRBJ1-6, with 9 bases fitting TRBD1. This CDR3 region has 14 residues. V trimming: 5 bases; J trimming: 8 bases; junction bases outside the gene matches: 4. Germline V gene lookup returns CDR1 SEHNR and CDR2 FQNEAQ (reference sequence). The CDR3 sequence: CASSPGQGYSPLHF. The CDR3 DNA reads TGTGCCAGCAGCCCTGGACAGGGGTATTCACCCCTCCACTTT.